The source of this TCR beta chain is a study of blood T cell repertoires in COVID-19. Across the study: COVID-19 samples collected from the United States, Italy and Spain covered acute and convalescent phases.

In the source study's methods: Using reference gene primer amplification, nucleated cell counts were estimated. Produced via immunoSEQ multiplex PCR; TCRdb's table is partial and in-frame only. Clonal size and the V and J genes are those of that table, whereas D and trimming came from the DNA. The data contain over 45,000 clones, 65% to 85% of them seen just once; the ten biggest clones take up roughly a fifth. From germline, CDR1 is SGHRS and CDR2 YFSETQ. V lost 4 bases and J lost 3; bases outside the gene matches: 4. The CDR3 extends over 16 amino acids. V usage is TRBV5-1 and J usage is TRBJ2-1; 13 bases fit TRBD2. The sequence derives from a human donor with active or convalescent COVID-19. The donor label of this sample is uncertain. Sample: peripheral blood. The chain's CDR3 is CASSPGLAGIYNEQFF. DNA of the CDR3: TGCGCCAGCAGCCCGGGACTAGCGGGGATCTACAATGAGCAGTTCTTC.